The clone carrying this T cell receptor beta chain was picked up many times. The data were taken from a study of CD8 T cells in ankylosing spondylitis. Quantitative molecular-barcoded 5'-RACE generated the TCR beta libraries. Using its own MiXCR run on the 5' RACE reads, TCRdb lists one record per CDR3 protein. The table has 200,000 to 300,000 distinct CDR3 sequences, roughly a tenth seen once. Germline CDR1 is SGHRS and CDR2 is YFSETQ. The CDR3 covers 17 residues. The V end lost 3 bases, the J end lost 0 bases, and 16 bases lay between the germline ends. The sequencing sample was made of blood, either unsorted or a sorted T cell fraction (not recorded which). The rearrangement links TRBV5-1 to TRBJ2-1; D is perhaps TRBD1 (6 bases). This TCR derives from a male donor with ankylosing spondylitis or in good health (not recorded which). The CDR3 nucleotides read TGCGCCAGCAGCTGGGTGGGACAATCCCTCTCCTACAATGAGCAGTTCTTC. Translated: CASSWVGQSLSYNEQFF.